Following are 30 T cell receptor beta chains from one sample sequenced in a study of Graves' ophthalmopathy and Graves' hyperthyroidism. RNA transcripts yielded amplified TCR beta CDR3 regions. HTBI-primed first-round RT-PCR preceded second-round multiplex PCR. TCRdb independently ran MiXCR on the multiplex PCR reads; one entry per CDR3 protein. This sample has approximately 700,000 distinct CDR3 sequences, with about 44% found just once. The sequencing sample was made of peripheral blood. The receptors here all came from an adult man with Graves' ophthalmopathy.

The chain carries TRBV7-9 and TRBJ1-4; TRBD1 aligns across 8 bases. This CDR3 contains 15 residues. V lost 5 bases to trimming and J lost 6 bases; unmatched junction nucleotides: 8. In germline, CDR1 is SEHNR, CDR2 FQNEAQ (reference sequence). In DNA, the CDR3 is TGTGCCAGCAGCCATCAGGGGGCGTCGGATGAAAAACTGTTTTTT. Its translation is CASSHQGASDEKLFF.

V gene TRBV9 combines with J gene TRBJ2-5; the D is unclear. The CDR3 is made up of 15 amino acids. The germline V gene has CDR1 SGDLS and CDR2 YYNGEE. V gave up 0 bases and J gave up 0 bases, with 9 bases separating them. The CDR3 loop is CASSVGTDHQETQYF. The CDR3 nucleotides read TGTGCCAGCAGCGTAGGGACGGATCACCAAGAGACCCAGTACTTC.

The sample holds a few counts of this clonotype. The chain joins TRBV7-2 to TRBJ2-7; 8 bases agree with TRBD1. This CDR3 region has 14 residues. The germline V gene encodes CDR1 SGHTA and CDR2 FQGNSA. Trimming removed 2 bases from V and 13 bases from J; junction bases left unmatched: 13. CDR3 residues: CASSLRHGGRGLYF. CDR3 coding DNA: TGTGCCAGCAGCTTAAGGCACGGTGGCAGGGGGCTATACTTC.

A few counts support this clonotype. CDR3 amino acids: CASSLEQGLAEAFF. CDR3 nucleotides: TGTGCCAGCAGCTTAGAACAGGGGTTGGCTGAAGCTTTCTTT. The gene calls are TRBV7-9 and TRBJ1-1; TRBD1 matches 7 bases. V dropped 1 base and J dropped 6; count of bases not matched to a gene: 5. In germline, CDR1 is SEHNR, CDR2 FQNEAQ (reference sequence). CDR3 length: 14 amino acids.

With regard to this clonotype: This sequence may be a read error, since a much larger clone differs from it by one base. The V and J genes are TRBV10-3 and TRBJ1-5, with TRBD1 matching 7 bases. CDR3 length equals 15 residues. In germline, CDR1 is ENHRY, CDR2 SYGVKD. The CDR3 DNA follows: TGTGCCATCAGTGAGACACAGGGGACGAATCAGCCCCGGCATTTT. It specifies CAISETQGTNQPRHF.

To note about this clonotype: At one of its ends the junction is not consistent with the germline gene, which may arise from a read error. CDR3 nucleotides: TGCGGCGTTGGAAGGGACAGGGGGACCTACGAGCAGTACTTC. As protein: CGVGRDRGTYEQYF. The chain recombines TRBV29-1 with TRBJ2-7; 11 bases match TRBD1. In germline, CDR1 is SQVTM, CDR2 ANQGSEA. The CDR3 is 14 amino acids.

The rearrangement uses TRBV14 and TRBJ2-5, with 7 bases identical to TRBD1. Losses at the gene ends were 3 bases for V and 5 bases for J; bases not matched to a gene: 18. The CDR3 extends over 18 amino acids. The germline gives CDR1 SGHDN, CDR2 FVKESK. CDR3 bases: TGTGCCAGCAGCCAGGGCGGGCAGGGGGTATCTTGGATTGAGACCCAGTACTTC. It encodes CASSQGGQGVSWIETQYF.

This clonotype was detected only a few times. This rearrangement joins TRBV28 to TRBJ2-7, with 8 bases lining up with TRBD2. Germline V lookup: CDR1 MDHEN, CDR2 SYDVKM. The V and J ends lost 5 bases and 7 bases, in that order; junction bases with no gene match: 10. The CDR3 totals 14 residues. CDR3 coding DNA: TGTGCCAGCAGTATCTACGGGAGGGTGCGGGAGCAGTACTTC. It encodes CASSIYGRVREQYF. The full variable domain, completed using reference TRBV28 and TRBJ2-7, is DVKVTQSSRYLVKRTGEKVFLECVQDMDHENMFWYRQDPGLGLRLIYFSYDVKMKEKGDIPEGYSVSREKKERFSLILESASTNQTSMYLCASSIYGRVREQYFGPGTRLTVT.

This clonotype was counted many times. J is TRBJ1-2 and V is TRBV12-3 or TRBV12-4; 7 nucleotides agree with TRBD1. J was trimmed by 8 bases and V by 5 bases; bases with no gene match: 14. The CDR3 sequence is 15 residues long. The CDR3 DNA reads as TGTGCCAGCAGTCCCGCACCGACCGGGACAGACGGCTACACCTTC. It codes for CASSPAPTGTDGYTF.

This clonotype was seen only once. A junction end diverges from the germline sequence, so it may reflect a read error. The V and J genes are TRBV10-3 and TRBJ1-6, with D unresolved. CDR1 and CDR2 from the germline V gene are ENHRY and SYGVKD. This CDR3 spans 15 amino acids. The CDR3 region is CASSYSVETNSPLHF. CDR3 DNA sequence: TGTGCCAGCAGTTACTCAGTAGAAACAAATTCACCCCTCCACTTT.

Concerning this clonotype: The CDR3 does not close with the conserved phenylalanine or tryptophan, likely indicating a read error. V and J are TRBV20-1 and TRBJ2-3; TRBD2 matches at 12 bases. The CDR3 extends over 15 amino acids. Germline trimming cut 3 bases from V and 5 bases from J; bases unmatched to any gene: 6. The germline gives CDR1 DFQATT, CDR2 SNEGSKA (reference sequence). CDR3 sequence: CSASLLAGGGDTQYC. CDR3 sequence (DNA): TGCAGTGCTAGCTTACTAGCGGGAGGTGGAGATACGCAGTATTGT.

This clonotype occurred many times. The rearrangement uses TRBV29-1 and TRBJ2-2; D ambiguous. Trimming removed 0 bases at V and 6 bases at J, with 11 bases between. The CDR3 has 14 amino acids. Germline-derived CDR1 and CDR2 are SQVTM and ANQGSEA. The CDR3 reads CSVEDRRGAGELFF. Here the CDR3 DNA reads TGCAGCGTTGAAGATCGTCGTGGAGCCGGGGAGCTGTTTTTT.

The sample holds many counts of this clonotype. CDR3 sequence (DNA): TGTGCCAGCAGCGCCGGGACATACTATGGCTACACCTTC. Protein product: CASSAGTYYGYTF. V and J are TRBV12-3 or TRBV12-4 and TRBJ1-2; a weak D match, TRBD1 (6 bases). Trimming removed 6 bases from V and 3 bases from J, with 11 bases in between. There are 13 residues in the CDR3.

V and J are TRBV6-6 and TRBJ2-5; 9 bases are shared with TRBD2. CDR1 and CDR2 (germline): MNHNY, SVGAGI (reference sequence). The V gene end was trimmed by 11 bases and the J gene end by 5 bases; junction bases not matched to a gene: 15. This CDR3 is built from 15 residues. CDR3 DNA sequence: TGTGCCGGAGGAGGGGGACTAGCAGCCGCGGAGACCCAGTACTTC. This gives the protein CAGGGGLAAAETQYF.

This clonotype was observed a few times. The chain is built from TRBV25-1 and TRBJ2-2, with D possibly called TRBD1 or TRBD2 (5 bases each). CDR3 size: 16 residues. Germline assignment: CDR1 MGHDK and CDR2 SYGVNS. V was pared by 6 bases and J by 2 bases, with 16 bases between. CDR3 sequence: CASSVRPGPNTGELFF. In nucleotides, the CDR3 is TGTGCCAGCAGCGTAAGGCCGGGGCCCAACACCGGGGAGCTGTTTTTT.

The chain has TRBV7-9 and TRBJ2-7; 8 nucleotides agree with TRBD1. The CDR3 spans 14 residues. Germline V gene sequence: CDR1 SEHNR, CDR2 FQNEAQ (reference sequence). V lost 4 bases, J lost 3 bases, and 5 bases stayed unmatched. CDR3 DNA: TGTGCCAGCAGCTCCTCGGGACAGGACTACGAGCAGTACTTC. This translates into CASSSSGQDYEQYF.

This clonotype was seen once. The CDR3 nucleotides read TGTGCCAGCAGCCAACACCGGCACACTGAAGCTTTCTTT. Translated, it gives CASSQHRHTEAFF. This chain links TRBV7-9 with TRBJ1-1; D unresolved. Germline V gives CDR1 SEHNR, CDR2 FQNEAQ (reference sequence). This CDR3 has 13 residues. Trimming shortened V by 5 bases and J by 3 bases, and 10 bases separated the two germline ends.

The V call is TRBV19, the J call TRBJ1-4; no clear D gene. In germline, CDR1 is LNHDA, CDR2 SQIVND (reference sequence). Trimming stripped 3 bases from V and 3 bases from J, with 17 bases between. The CDR3 consists of 17 residues. Here the CDR3 DNA reads TGTGCCAGTAGTATTCTCTCGGATTTGCGGGCTAATGAAAAACTGTTTTTT. This sequence encodes CASSILSDLRANEKLFF.

This clonotype was observed a handful of times. The gene calls are TRBV29-1 and TRBJ2-3; TRBD1 might be the D (5 bases). The germline CDR1 and CDR2 sequences are SQVTM and ANQGSEA. There are 13 residues in the CDR3. V was trimmed by 4 bases and J by 5 bases, leaving 13 bases between them. CDR3 in amino acids: CSVVQGIGDTQYF. The CDR3 DNA is TGCAGCGTTGTTCAGGGCATAGGAGATACGCAGTATTTT.

Points on this clonotype: This may come from a read error, since a much larger clone is one base off. No conserved phenylalanine or tryptophan is present at the end of the CDR3, so a read error is the likely explanation. The chain employs TRBV5-4 and TRBJ2-5; the match to TRBD1 covers 7 bases. The CDR3 is 14 amino acids. The J segment lost 2 bases and the V segment lost 4 bases, leaving 5 bases of the junction unmatched. Per germline, CDR1 SGHNT and CDR2 YYREEE (reference sequence). Here the CDR3 DNA reads TGTGCCAGCAGCCCAAACAGGGGACAAGAGACCCAGTACTGC. This codes for CASSPNRGQETQYC.

The chain couples TRBV29-1 to TRBJ1-3; D may be TRBD1 (6 bases). In germline, CDR1 is SQVTM, CDR2 ANQGSEA. V was trimmed by 7 bases and J by 4 bases, leaving 14 bases between them. The CDR3 runs 13 residues. For the CDR3, the DNA is TGCAGCGCGGACACAGGGTCCGGAAACACCATATATTTT. Protein product: CSADTGSGNTIYF.

This chain connects TRBV7-9 to TRBJ1-4; weak D call: TRBD1 (5 bases). The germline V and J ends were trimmed by 7 bases and 8 bases, with 11 bases remaining between them. CDR1 and CDR2 from the germline V gene are SEHNR and FQNEAQ (reference sequence). The CDR3 runs 12 residues. The CDR3: CASKVGLEKLFF. The CDR3 DNA reads as TGTGCCAGCAAGGTGGGACTCGAAAAACTGTTTTTT.

This clonotype was observed a handful of times. The chain links TRBV13 to TRBJ2-7; D not resolved. There are 13 residues in the CDR3. Per germline, CDR1 PRHDT and CDR2 FYEKMQ (reference sequence). Trimming cost V 2 bases and J 3 bases, with 8 bases left between them. In DNA form, the CDR3 reads TGTGCCAGCAGCTTATATCAGGACTACGAGCAGTACTTC. Translating gives CASSLYQDYEQYF.

Ten or more counts support this clonotype. The chain has TRBV6-1 and TRBJ1-6, with TRBD1 matching over 7 bases. V lost 6 bases, J lost 10 bases, and 12 bases stayed unmatched. The CDR3 totals 15 residues. Germline CDR1 and CDR2: MNHNS and SASEGT. Here the CDR3 DNA reads TGTGCCAGCAGCGGGTGGGACAGCGCGGGATCACCCCTCCACTTT. It encodes CASSGWDSAGSPLHF.

This clonotype was observed at least ten times. This chain joins TRBV2 and TRBJ1-2; D is uncertain. The CDR3 totals 11 residues. CDR1 is SNHLY, CDR2 FYNNEI, per germline. V was clipped by 6 bases and J by 4 bases, with 6 bases between them. The CDR3 sequence is CASRRGYGYTF. The CDR3 nucleotides are TGTGCCAGCAGACGAGGCTATGGCTACACCTTC.

Comment on this clonotype: The junction departs from germline at one end; a sequencing error may be responsible. This chain uses TRBV6-1 with TRBJ2-7; the D gene is possibly TRBD2 (5 bases). The germline V gene has CDR1 MNHNS and CDR2 SASEGT. This CDR3 is built from 14 residues. The CDR3 DNA reads TGTGCCAGCTTACGGGAAATGAGCTCCTTCGAGCAGTACTTC. Its translation is CASLREMSSFEQYF.

This clonotype was picked up a small number of times. The chain couples TRBV20-1 to TRBJ1-3; D uncertain. The length of the CDR3 is 17 residues. Trimming left V 6 bases short and J 4 bases short, with 25 bases between. Germline CDR1 and CDR2: DFQATT and SNEGSKA (reference sequence). The CDR3 sequence: CSAARAGALAPGNTIYF. CDR3 nucleotides: TGCAGTGCCGCAAGGGCAGGTGCACTAGCCCCGGGAAACACCATATATTTT.

J is TRBJ2-7 and V is TRBV19; 8 nucleotides line up with TRBD1. Germline V gene sequence: CDR1 LNHDA, CDR2 SQIVND (reference sequence). The CDR3 loop spans 13 amino acids. Losses at the gene ends were 7 bases for V and 2 bases for J; bases not matched to a gene: 4. The CDR3 spells CASKGQATYEQYF. The CDR3 DNA follows: TGTGCCAGTAAGGGACAGGCGACCTACGAGCAGTACTTC.

V usage is TRBV2 and J usage is TRBJ1-6, with TRBD1 matching over 7 bases. CDR1 is SNHLY, CDR2 FYNNEI, per germline. V gave up 7 bases and J gave up 0 bases; unmatched junction bases: 15. The CDR3 sequence is 19 residues long. The DNA of the CDR3 is TGTGCCAGCATCGACCGACCCACAGGGGCGAGCTCCTATAATTCACCCCTCCACTTT. Translation: CASIDRPTGASSYNSPLHF.

A few counts support this clonotype. V gene TRBV2 combines with J gene TRBJ1-1, with TRBD1 identical over 8 bases. The trim removed 5 bases at V and 10 bases at J, leaving 6 bases unmatched. There are 12 residues in the CDR3. Germline V gene lookup returns CDR1 SNHLY and CDR2 FYNNEI. This chain's CDR3 is CASSFAGTGAFF. The CDR3 bases are TGTGCCAGCAGTTTCGCAGGGACAGGAGCTTTCTTT.